What follows describes a single T cell receptor (beta chain). Per germline, CDR1 LNHDA and CDR2 SQIVND (reference sequence). The CDR3 consists of 12 residues. The V end was cut by 7 bases, the J end by 1 base, with 7 bases between. CD45RO-negative, CCR7-selected cells formed the naive CD8 fraction, which excluded terminally differentiated effector memory CD45RA+ cells. This record comes from a study of shared clonotypes between healthy human individuals. Sequenced by immunoSEQ multiplex PCR; TCRdb stores in-frame clones only, minus some. The sample carries about 2.2 million clones, just over 90% recorded once.

The TCR comes from a man aged 18 to 30 in good health. Some clones in this sample may be carry-over from other donors' samples. Sequenced sample: naive CD8+ T cells from PBMCs. The chain has TRBV19 and TRBJ1-1; D is undetermined. The CDR3 sequence is CASNQQNTEAFF. The DNA for the CDR3 is TGTGCCAGTAATCAACAGAACACTGAAGCTTTCTTT. Combining the CDR3 with reference TRBV19 and TRBJ1-1 gives the whole variable domain DGGITQSPKYLFRKEGQNVTLSCEQNLNHDAMYWYRQDPGQGLRLIYYSQIVNDFQKGDIAEGYSVSREKKESFPLTVTSAQKNPTAFYLCASNQQNTEAFFGQGTRLTVV.